The present T cell receptor beta chain was sequenced within a study of cytomegalovirus exposure and HLA in healthy donors. Primers for the PCR totalled 60 Vbeta and 13 Jbeta. Assay: immunoSEQ multiplex PCR; the TCRdb copy retains only in-frame clones and omits some. The sample lists around 150,000 clones, approximately 70% occurring once. V shed 6 bases, J shed 2 bases, and the junction held 6 bases outside the gene matches. Per the germline V gene, CDR1 is SGHVS and CDR2 is FQNEAQ. The CDR3 loop spans 14 amino acids. The TCR comes from a woman aged 60-75 years in good health and CMV-seronegative. J is TRBJ2-7 and V is TRBV7-8; the match to TRBD1 covers 8 bases. Sequencing was carried out using PBMCs. This CDR3 is CASSRTGNTYEQYF. CDR3 sequence (DNA): TGTGCCAGCAGTCGGACAGGGAATACCTACGAGCAGTACTTC.